A selection of T cell receptor beta chains follows, all from one sample in a study of blood T cell repertoires in COVID-19. Assay used: immunoSEQ multiplex PCR; TCRdb lists only in-frame clones, some missing. Altogether some 400,000 clones are present, more than 85% being singletons, with the ten largest covering about 0.86%. Specimen: PBMCs or T cells enriched from blood (not recorded which). The receptors derive from a woman in her thirties or forties who had been exposed to COVID-19. Each CDR3 is given with its conserved first and last residue. The order of the fields is V gene, clone size, J gene, D gene, CDR3 DNA, CDR3 protein. The D gene is left open where the match is weak. Where a row states a size, it is once, few, many or the class of an expanded clone; other rows omit it.

TRBV7-6,.,TRBJ1-1,TRBD1,TGTGCCAGCAGCACCATACAGGGGAGCACTGAAGCTTTCTTT,CASSTIQGSTEAFF
TRBV11-2,.,TRBJ2-3,.,TGTGCCAGCAGCTTAGAGTCTAGCGCATCGACAGATACGCAGTATTTT,CASSLESSASTDTQYF
TRBV7-8,.,TRBJ2-1,TRBD2,TGTGCCAGCAGCTTAGTTCCCCGGACTAGTCCCAGTGAGCAGTTCTTC,CASSLVPRTSPSEQFF
TRBV7-3,.,TRBJ1-6,.,TGTGCCAGCAGCTCAGGTGGTGGAAATTCACCCCTCCACTTT,CASSSGGGNSPLHF
TRBV5-6,.,TRBJ1-2,.,TGTGCCAGCAGCTCCCCACCGGGTCAAGGCTACACCTTC,CASSSPPGQGYTF
TRBV2,.,TRBJ2-6,TRBD1,TGTGCCAGCAGCCTCACCTTCCCGGGGACAGTCTCCTCTGGGGCCAACGTCCTGACTTTC,CASSLTFPGTVSSGANVLTF
TRBV4-3,.,TRBJ1-5,.,TGCGCCAGCAGCCTGTGGGGCCCTCCCGGGCATTTT,CASSLWGPPGHF
TRBV7-9,.,TRBJ1-6,TRBD1,TGTGCCAGCAGCCCAGGGACAGGGCGGCATAATTCACCCCTCCACTTT,CASSPGTGRHNSPLHF
TRBV7-8,.,TRBJ2-5,TRBD1,TGTGCCAGCAGCTTATACCAGACAGGGATGGAGACCCAGTACTTC,CASSLYQTGMETQYF
TRBV3-1/TRBV3-2,.,TRBJ1-5,.,TGTGCCAGCAGCCACGGGGGGCGTCAGCCCCAGCATTTT,CASSHGGRQPQHF
TRBV10-3,.,TRBJ1-4,.,TGTGCCACGAACACAGGGTACGGGAATGAAAAACTGTTTTTT,CATNTGYGNEKLFF
TRBV27,once,TRBJ1-6,.,TGTGCCAGCAGGCCGGACAGAGTCTATAATTCACCCCTCCACTTT,CASRPDRVYNSPLHF
TRBV5-5,.,TRBJ1-3,.,TGTGCCAGCAGCTTCCAACAGGGAGGAAACACCATATATTTT,CASSFQQGGNTIYF
TRBV19,.,TRBJ2-5,.,TGTGCCAGTAAGGTTCAGGGAGGAGAGCAAGAGACCCAGTACTTC,CASKVQGGEQETQYF
TRBV6-5,.,TRBJ1-2,.,TGTGCCAGCAGTTACTTAAAAGAACAGGGCATCTATGGCTACACCTTC,CASSYLKEQGIYGYTF
TRBV30,.,TRBJ1-1,.,TGTGCCTGCCAACCTGGACAGAGAAACACTGAAGCTTTCTTT,CACQPGQRNTEAFF
TRBV7-8,once,TRBJ1-5,.,TGTGCCAGCAGCCTGCGGACGAGGGCCCAAGGCAATCAGCCCCAGCATTTT,CASSLRTRAQGNQPQHF
TRBV19,.,TRBJ2-7,.,TGTGCCAGTAGTACCCTAGGGGGTGGCGAGCAGTACTTC,CASSTLGGGEQYF
TRBV5-1,.,TRBJ1-2,.,TGCGCCAGCAGCGAGGACATCCCGGTGGAGGGCTACACCTTC,CASSEDIPVEGYTF
TRBV5-1,.,TRBJ2-6,TRBD1,TGCGCCAGCAGCTCTACAGGGGCAGGGGCCAACGTCCTGACTTTC,CASSSTGAGANVLTF
TRBV19,.,TRBJ1-4,.,TGTGCCAGTAGATTAAGACGACAGCCTAATGAAAAACTGTTTTTT,CASRLRRQPNEKLFF
TRBV7-9,.,TRBJ1-1,TRBD1,TGTGCCAGCAGCTCCGGGACAGGTGGACGGAACACTGAAGCTTTCTTT,CASSSGTGGRNTEAFF